This T cell receptor beta chain is from a study of blood T cell repertoires in COVID-19. Study context: Specimens from acute and convalescent COVID-19 originated in the United States, Italy and Spain.

Germline CDR1 reads LNHDA; CDR2 reads SQIVND (reference sequence). Trimming shortened V by 7 bases and J by 3 bases, and 9 bases separated the two germline ends. CDR3 length: 12 amino acids. The data were produced by immunoSEQ multiplex PCR, yet TCRdb's version contains in-frame clones alone and is incomplete. This sample yields about 210,000 clones, of which about 92% are seen a single time; under 1.5% belongs to the top ten. The TCR sequence derives from a young man with acute or convalescent COVID-19. J is TRBJ1-2 and V is TRBV19; no definite D call. Material for sequencing was peripheral blood. The CDR3, as DNA: TGTGCCAGTACCCACCGGGACTATGGCTACACCTTC. It codes for CASTHRDYGYTF.